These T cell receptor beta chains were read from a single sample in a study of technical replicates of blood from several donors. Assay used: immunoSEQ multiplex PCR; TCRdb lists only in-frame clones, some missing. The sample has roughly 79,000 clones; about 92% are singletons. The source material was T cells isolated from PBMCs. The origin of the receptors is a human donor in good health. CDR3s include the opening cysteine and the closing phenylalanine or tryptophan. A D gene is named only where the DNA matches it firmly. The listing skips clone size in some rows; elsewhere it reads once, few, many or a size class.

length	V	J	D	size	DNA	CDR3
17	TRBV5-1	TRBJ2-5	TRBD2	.	TGCGCCAGCAGCTCACGACTAGCGGGAGTATGGTCGGAGACCCAGTACTTC	CASSSRLAGVWSETQYF
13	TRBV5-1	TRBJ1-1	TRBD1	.	TGCGCCAGTCCAGGACAGGGAGTGACTGAAGCTTTCTTT	CASPGQGVTEAFF
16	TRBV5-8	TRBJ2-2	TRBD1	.	TGTGCCAGCAGCCAAGACAGGGTTGGTAGCACCGGGGAGCTGTTTTTT	CASSQDRVGSTGELFF
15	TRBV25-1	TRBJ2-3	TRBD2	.	TGTGCCAGCAGTGAGGAGCGGGAGGTGGCAGATACGCAGTATTTT	CASSEEREVADTQYF
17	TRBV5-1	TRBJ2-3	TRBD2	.	TGCGCCAGCAGCTTGGCCTTTGGACTAGCGGGCACAGATACGCAGTATTTT	CASSLAFGLAGTDTQYF
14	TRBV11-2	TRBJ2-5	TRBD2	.	TGTGCCAGCAGCGGACTAGCGGGATTTGAGACCCAGTACTTC	CASSGLAGFETQYF
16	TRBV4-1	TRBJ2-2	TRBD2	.	TGCGCCAGCAGCCAAAAGACGGGAGGGGGATTCGGGGAGCTGTTTTTT	CASSQKTGGGFGELFF
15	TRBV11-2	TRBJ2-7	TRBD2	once	TGTGCCAGCAGCGGAGAGGCTAGCGGTTTGTATGAGCAGTACTTC	CASSGEASGLYEQYF
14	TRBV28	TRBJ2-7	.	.	TGTGCCAGCAGTTTCGGGGGTCCCTCCTACGAGCAGTACTTC	CASSFGGPSYEQYF
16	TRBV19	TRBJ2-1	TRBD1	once	TGTGCCAGTAAAGGGACAGGGATGAGCTCCTACAATGAGCAGTTCTTC	CASKGTGMSSYNEQFF
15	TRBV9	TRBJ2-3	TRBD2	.	TGTGCCAGCAGCGTAGGGGCGGGAGGAACAGATACGCAGTATTTT	CASSVGAGGTDTQYF
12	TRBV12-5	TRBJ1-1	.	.	TGTGCTAGTGGTTTGGTACCACAGGAAGCTTTCTTT	CASGLVPQEAFF
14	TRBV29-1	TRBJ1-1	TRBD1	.	TGCAGCGTTGAAGCGGTCACAGGGGGCCTTGAAGCTTTCTTT	CSVEAVTGGLEAFF
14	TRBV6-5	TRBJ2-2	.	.	TGTGCCAGCAGTTACGGCAGGGCGACCGGGGAGCTGTTTTTT	CASSYGRATGELFF
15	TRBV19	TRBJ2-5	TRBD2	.	TGTGCCAGTAGTATAGGTTTGGCGGGAGACGAGACCCAGTACTTC	CASSIGLAGDETQYF
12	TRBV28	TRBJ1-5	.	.	TGTGCCAGCAGTTCGGGTCTTAATCCCCAGCATTTT	CASSSGLNPQHF